This T cell receptor beta chain was sequenced in a study of T cell repertoires in cytomegalovirus infection. TCRdb passed the reads through MiXCR, listing each CDR3 protein once. Here the sample spans 200,000 or so distinct CDR3 sequences, about 28% being singletons. This clonotype occurred many times. The CDR3 covers 13 residues. V was pared by 5 bases and J by 5 bases, with 5 bases of the junction left unmatched. CDR1 is SGHTA, CDR2 FQGNSA, per germline. The clonotype comes from a human donor in good health (CMV status not recorded). Some clones in this sample may be carry-over from other donors' samples. The chain joins TRBV7-2 to TRBJ1-2; 7 nucleotides align to TRBD1. The sample consisted of PBMCs. The CDR3 DNA follows: TGTGCCAGCAGCCTAATGACAGGGTATGGCTACACCTTC. Translating it yields CASSLMTGYGYTF.